A single T cell receptor beta chain is shown here with its context. Only in-frame clones appear in the TCRdb table, and some are missing; sequencing was by immunoSEQ multiplex PCR. Here the sample spans about 100,000 clones, around 90% being singletons. The data were taken from a study of graft-versus-host responses after intestinal transplantation. Overall study context: The whole recipient group had anti-thymocyte globulin induction followed by tacrolimus and steroids for 2 to 3 years.

V gave up 10 bases and J gave up 4 bases, with 14 bases separating them. There are 12 residues in the CDR3. CDR1 is ENHRY and CDR2 is SYGVKD in the germline V gene. The clonotype was recovered from a human patient who received an intestinal transplant, so some T cells may come from the graft donor. Sequencing used PBMCs, obtained 450 to 480 days after intestinal transplant. The chain carries TRBV10-3 and TRBJ2-7, with a weak D call TRBD1 (6 bases). CDR3 nucleotide sequence: TGTGCCACCCAGAGTCAGGGGTACGAGCAGTACTTC. This encodes CATQSQGYEQYF.